This entry is about one T cell receptor beta chain. This sample is part of a study of T cell changes during pregnancy in multiple sclerosis. Losses at the gene ends were 4 bases for V and 4 bases for J; bases not matched to a gene: 4. The CDR3 has 15 residues. CDR1 is LGHNA, CDR2 YSLEER, per germline. Here immunoSEQ multiplex PCR was the method, and the copy in TCRdb shows in-frame clones only, minus some. In the table there are some 24,000 clones, more than 85% of which are singletons. The sequencing here drew on CD4+ T cells from peripheral blood mononuclear cells, taken in the second trimester of pregnancy. The clonotype was recovered from a female donor in good health, enrolled as a control in a pregnancy study. This chain joins TRBV4-3 and TRBJ2-2; 9 bases line up with TRBD1. CDR3 nucleotide sequence: TGCGCCAGCAGCCGGGACAGGGCCAGCACCGGGGAGCTGTTTTTT. Amino acids: CASSRDRASTGELFF.